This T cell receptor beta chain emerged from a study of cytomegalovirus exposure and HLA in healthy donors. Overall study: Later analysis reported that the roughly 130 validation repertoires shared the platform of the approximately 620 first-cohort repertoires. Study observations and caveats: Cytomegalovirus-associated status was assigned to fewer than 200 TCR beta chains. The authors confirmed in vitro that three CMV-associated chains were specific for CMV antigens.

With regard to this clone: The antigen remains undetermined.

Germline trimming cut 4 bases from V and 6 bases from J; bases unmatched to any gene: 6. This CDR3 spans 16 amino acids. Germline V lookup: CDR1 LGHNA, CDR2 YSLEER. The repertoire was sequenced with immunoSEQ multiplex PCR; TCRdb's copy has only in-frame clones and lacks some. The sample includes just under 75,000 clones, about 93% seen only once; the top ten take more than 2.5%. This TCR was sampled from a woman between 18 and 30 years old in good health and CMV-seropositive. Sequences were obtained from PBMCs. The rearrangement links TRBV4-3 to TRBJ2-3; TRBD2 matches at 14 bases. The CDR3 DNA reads TGCGCCAGCAGCCCAGGGACTAGCGGGAGTCGGGATACGCAGTATTTT. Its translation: CASSPGTSGSRDTQYF.